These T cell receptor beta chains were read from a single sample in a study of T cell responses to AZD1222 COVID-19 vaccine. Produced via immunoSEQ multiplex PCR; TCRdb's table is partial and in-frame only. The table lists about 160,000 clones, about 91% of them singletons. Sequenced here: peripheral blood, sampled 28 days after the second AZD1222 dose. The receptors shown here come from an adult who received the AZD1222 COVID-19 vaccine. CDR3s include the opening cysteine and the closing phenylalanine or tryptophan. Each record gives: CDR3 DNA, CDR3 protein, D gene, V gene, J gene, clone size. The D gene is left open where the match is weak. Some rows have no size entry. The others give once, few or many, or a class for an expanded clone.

CDR3 DNA: TGCGCCAGCAGCTTGGGGGTGGGGACTCAAGAGACCCAGTACTTC
CDR3 protein: CASSLGVGTQETQYF
D gene: -
V gene: TRBV5-1
J gene: TRBJ2-5
clone size: -

CDR3 DNA: TGTGCCAGTAGTATAGATACAGGAAAGAGCTATGGCTACACCTTC
CDR3 protein: CASSIDTGKSYGYTF
D gene: -
V gene: TRBV19
J gene: TRBJ1-2
clone size: once

CDR3 DNA: TGTGCCAGCAGTAGTGACTATGGCTACACCTTC
CDR3 protein: CASSSDYGYTF
D gene: -
V gene: TRBV6-5
J gene: TRBJ1-2
clone size: -

CDR3 DNA: TGCGCCAGCAGCTTGGTCGAACGCATGAACACTGAAGCTTTCTTT
CDR3 protein: CASSLVERMNTEAFF
D gene: -
V gene: TRBV5-1
J gene: TRBJ1-1
clone size: -

CDR3 DNA: TGTGCCAGCAGCCCGGGACTAGCGGGGGGGCAAGAGACCCAGTACTTC
CDR3 protein: CASSPGLAGGQETQYF
D gene: TRBD2
V gene: TRBV7-9
J gene: TRBJ2-5
clone size: -

CDR3 DNA: TGTGCCAGCAGTCCCTCGTTCCTTGGGACAGGGGGCACAAATTTTTACGAGCAGTACTTC
CDR3 protein: CASSPSFLGTGGTNFYEQYF
D gene: TRBD1
V gene: TRBV6-2/TRBV6-3
J gene: TRBJ2-7
clone size: once

CDR3 DNA: TGTGCCAGCAGCCAAGAGTACTCCGGGTCCTTCTTCTTC
CDR3 protein: CASSQEYSGSFFF
D gene: -
V gene: TRBV14
J gene: TRBJ1-2
clone size: -

CDR3 DNA: TGTGCCAGCAGCTTGGGACAGTTCTATGGCTACACCTTC
CDR3 protein: CASSLGQFYGYTF
D gene: TRBD1
V gene: TRBV7-9
J gene: TRBJ1-2
clone size: -

CDR3 DNA: TGTGCCAGCAGCTTAGACGGACTCCGCGGCAGCTATGGCTACACCTTC
CDR3 protein: CASSLDGLRGSYGYTF
D gene: -
V gene: TRBV7-2
J gene: TRBJ1-2
clone size: -

CDR3 DNA: TGTGCCAGCAGCTTAGCGAATAGCAATCAGCCCCAGCATTTT
CDR3 protein: CASSLANSNQPQHF
D gene: -
V gene: TRBV7-4
J gene: TRBJ1-5
clone size: -

CDR3 DNA: TGTGCCAGCAGTGAAGAGACTTCCTACGAGCAGTACTTC
CDR3 protein: CASSEETSYEQYF
D gene: -
V gene: TRBV2
J gene: TRBJ2-7
clone size: -

CDR3 DNA: TGTGCCATCAGTGAGTCGATTATCCTAACTAAGACAGGAGCTCAGTCTGGAAACACCATATATTTT
CDR3 protein: CAISESIILTKTGAQSGNTIYF
D gene: -
V gene: TRBV10-3
J gene: TRBJ1-3
clone size: -

CDR3 DNA: TGTGCCAGCACCACCCCAGGCGCGGCCCACGGCTACACCTTC
CDR3 protein: CASTTPGAAHGYTF
D gene: -
V gene: TRBV28
J gene: TRBJ1-2
clone size: once

CDR3 DNA: TGTGCCAGCAAGGGAGATGGGACTGAAGCTTTCTTT
CDR3 protein: CASKGDGTEAFF
D gene: -
V gene: TRBV5-4
J gene: TRBJ1-1
clone size: -

CDR3 DNA: TGCAGCGTTGAAGTCCAGGGGGGATGGAACACTGAAGCTTTCTTT
CDR3 protein: CSVEVQGGWNTEAFF
D gene: TRBD1
V gene: TRBV29-1
J gene: TRBJ1-1
clone size: -

CDR3 DNA: TGTGCCAGCAGCCACGACAGGGAGGAGAATCAGCCCCAGCATTTT
CDR3 protein: CASSHDREENQPQHF
D gene: TRBD1
V gene: TRBV7-4
J gene: TRBJ1-5
clone size: few

CDR3 DNA: TGTGCCATCAGTGCACAGGTATCCCTTAATGAAAAACTGTTTTTT
CDR3 protein: CAISAQVSLNEKLFF
D gene: -
V gene: TRBV10-3
J gene: TRBJ1-4
clone size: -

CDR3 DNA: TGCGCCAGCAGCCTTTCGGGCAGGGATGGAAACACCATATATTTT
CDR3 protein: CASSLSGRDGNTIYF
D gene: -
V gene: TRBV5-1
J gene: TRBJ1-3
clone size: -

CDR3 DNA: TGTGCCAGCAGCGTTGGGGGTCACACTGAAGCTTTCTTT
CDR3 protein: CASSVGGHTEAFF
D gene: -
V gene: TRBV9
J gene: TRBJ1-1
clone size: -

CDR3 DNA: TGTGCCAGCAGTACTGTGGCCCGACTAGGAGAGACCCAGTACTTC
CDR3 protein: CASSTVARLGETQYF
D gene: -
V gene: TRBV6-5
J gene: TRBJ2-5
clone size: -

CDR3 DNA: TGTGCCAGCAGCCCTAGGGGGACAGGGCCGAAAGAGCAGTACTTC
CDR3 protein: CASSPRGTGPKEQYF
D gene: TRBD1
V gene: TRBV5-4
J gene: TRBJ2-7
clone size: -

CDR3 DNA: TGCAGCGTTGGAGGACAGGGGGTTACCGAAGCTTTCTTT
CDR3 protein: CSVGGQGVTEAFF
D gene: TRBD1
V gene: TRBV29-1
J gene: TRBJ1-1
clone size: once

CDR3 DNA: TGTGCCAGCAGCTTGGAGGGCGGGTGGCCTTTTTTT
CDR3 protein: CASSLEGGWPFF
D gene: -
V gene: TRBV5-4
J gene: TRBJ1-4
clone size: -

CDR3 DNA: TGTGCCAGCAGTTTAGGACGCCTCTGGGATTCACCCCTCCACTTT
CDR3 protein: CASSLGRLWDSPLHF
D gene: -
V gene: TRBV6-5
J gene: TRBJ1-6
clone size: -

CDR3 DNA: TGTGCCAGCAGCGCGGGACAGGGGTTTTCTGAAGCTTTCTTT
CDR3 protein: CASSAGQGFSEAFF
D gene: TRBD1
V gene: TRBV9
J gene: TRBJ1-1
clone size: -

CDR3 DNA: TGTGCCAGCAGCGTAGTACTGCGGGGGGAGGAAAATGAGCAGTTCTTC
CDR3 protein: CASSVVLRGEENEQFF
D gene: TRBD2
V gene: TRBV9
J gene: TRBJ2-1
clone size: -

CDR3 DNA: TGTGCCAGTGGGCAGACGGTGAACGCCTACGAGCAGTACTTC
CDR3 protein: CASGQTVNAYEQYF
D gene: -
V gene: TRBV19
J gene: TRBJ2-7
clone size: -

CDR3 DNA: TGTGCCACCTGGGGACAGGCTGGACAGCCCCAGCATTTT
CDR3 protein: CATWGQAGQPQHF
D gene: TRBD1
V gene: TRBV19
J gene: TRBJ1-5
clone size: -

CDR3 DNA: TGTGCCAGCAGCTTCCAGGGGGCAAACACCATATATTTT
CDR3 protein: CASSFQGANTIYF
D gene: TRBD1
V gene: TRBV5-6
J gene: TRBJ1-3
clone size: -

CDR3 DNA: TGTGCCAGCAGCTCACTACTAGCGGGGGGCTACAATGAGCAGTTCTTC
CDR3 protein: CASSSLLAGGYNEQFF
D gene: TRBD2
V gene: TRBV5-6
J gene: TRBJ2-1
clone size: -

CDR3 DNA: TGTGCCAGTAGTATGACAGGGAGGGCGGATCAGCCCCAGCATTTT
CDR3 protein: CASSMTGRADQPQHF
D gene: TRBD1
V gene: TRBV19
J gene: TRBJ1-5
clone size: -

CDR3 DNA: TGTGCCAGTAGTCCGGGCCTCTCCGGGGAGCTGTTTTTT
CDR3 protein: CASSPGLSGELFF
D gene: -
V gene: TRBV19
J gene: TRBJ2-2
clone size: -

CDR3 DNA: TGTGCCAGCAGCAACGCGGACAGGGGTTATGGCTACACCTTC
CDR3 protein: CASSNADRGYGYTF
D gene: TRBD1
V gene: TRBV27
J gene: TRBJ1-2
clone size: -

CDR3 DNA: TGTGCCAGCAGTAAACCGCAAGTTACACCCCTCCACTTT
CDR3 protein: CASSKPQVTPLHF
D gene: -
V gene: TRBV6-6
J gene: TRBJ1-6
clone size: -

CDR3 DNA: TGTGCCAGCAGCGTCGACGGGGTGAACTACGAGCAGTACTTC
CDR3 protein: CASSVDGVNYEQYF
D gene: -
V gene: TRBV6-5
J gene: TRBJ2-7
clone size: -

CDR3 DNA: TGTGCCACCAGCAGATACTACAATGAGCAGTTCTTC
CDR3 protein: CATSRYYNEQFF
D gene: -
V gene: TRBV15
J gene: TRBJ2-1
clone size: once

CDR3 DNA: TGTGCCACTGGAACAGGGGTAGCTGGAAACACCATATATTTT
CDR3 protein: CATGTGVAGNTIYF
D gene: TRBD1
V gene: TRBV19
J gene: TRBJ1-3
clone size: -

CDR3 DNA: TGTGCCAGCAGCCGTGACAGGGATGCTGGAAACACCATATATTTT
CDR3 protein: CASSRDRDAGNTIYF
D gene: TRBD1
V gene: TRBV6-5
J gene: TRBJ1-3
clone size: -

CDR3 DNA: TGTGCCAGCAGTTTTCAGGGGTTGGACACTGAAGCTTTCTTT
CDR3 protein: CASSFQGLDTEAFF
D gene: -
V gene: TRBV6-5
J gene: TRBJ1-1
clone size: once

CDR3 DNA: TGCGCCAGCAGCCAACCGCCCCAGGGGGCTTACACCATATATTTT
CDR3 protein: CASSQPPQGAYTIYF
D gene: TRBD1
V gene: TRBV4-1
J gene: TRBJ1-3
clone size: -

CDR3 DNA: TGTGCCAGCAGTCCTATCGGCAGGGTAAGCAATCAGCCCCAGCATTTT
CDR3 protein: CASSPIGRVSNQPQHF
D gene: -
V gene: TRBV27
J gene: TRBJ1-5
clone size: once

CDR3 DNA: TGTGCCAGTAGCCCCTCAGGGGGCCGGGAGACCCAGTACTTC
CDR3 protein: CASSPSGGRETQYF
D gene: TRBD1
V gene: TRBV19
J gene: TRBJ2-5
clone size: -

CDR3 DNA: TGTGCCAGCAGTCCTTCGAGGCAAAACTATGGCTACACCTTC
CDR3 protein: CASSPSRQNYGYTF
D gene: -
V gene: TRBV27
J gene: TRBJ1-2
clone size: few

CDR3 DNA: TGTGCCAGCATGATGCAGGGGTCTACCTACAATGAGCAGTTCTTC
CDR3 protein: CASMMQGSTYNEQFF
D gene: -
V gene: TRBV6-5
J gene: TRBJ2-1
clone size: -

CDR3 DNA: TGTGCCAGCAGTCTGGCGCCCGTCTATGGCTACACCTTC
CDR3 protein: CASSLAPVYGYTF
D gene: -
V gene: TRBV12-3/TRBV12-4
J gene: TRBJ1-2
clone size: -

CDR3 DNA: TGTGCCAGCAGCTTGGAGTACAGGGGAGGGACCGGGGAGCTGTTTTTT
CDR3 protein: CASSLEYRGGTGELFF
D gene: -
V gene: TRBV5-6
J gene: TRBJ2-2
clone size: -

CDR3 DNA: TGTGCCAGCAGCGTAGCCGGCTGGATGAACACTGAAGCTTTCTTT
CDR3 protein: CASSVAGWMNTEAFF
D gene: -
V gene: TRBV9
J gene: TRBJ1-1
clone size: once

CDR3 DNA: TGTGCCAGTACCAGCCGGGGGAGAAACACTGAAGCTTTCTTT
CDR3 protein: CASTSRGRNTEAFF
D gene: -
V gene: TRBV19
J gene: TRBJ1-1
clone size: -

CDR3 DNA: TGTGCCAGCAGTGAAGGGGTGTTCTATGGCTACACCTTC
CDR3 protein: CASSEGVFYGYTF
D gene: -
V gene: TRBV2
J gene: TRBJ1-2
clone size: -

CDR3 DNA: TGTGCCAGCAGCTTAGAGGGCGAAAAACTGTTTTTT
CDR3 protein: CASSLEGEKLFF
D gene: -
V gene: TRBV7-2
J gene: TRBJ1-4
clone size: once

CDR3 DNA: TGTGCCAGCAGTTACTCGATTCGGACAGGGAACTATGGCTACACCTTC
CDR3 protein: CASSYSIRTGNYGYTF
D gene: TRBD1
V gene: TRBV6-2/TRBV6-3
J gene: TRBJ1-2
clone size: once